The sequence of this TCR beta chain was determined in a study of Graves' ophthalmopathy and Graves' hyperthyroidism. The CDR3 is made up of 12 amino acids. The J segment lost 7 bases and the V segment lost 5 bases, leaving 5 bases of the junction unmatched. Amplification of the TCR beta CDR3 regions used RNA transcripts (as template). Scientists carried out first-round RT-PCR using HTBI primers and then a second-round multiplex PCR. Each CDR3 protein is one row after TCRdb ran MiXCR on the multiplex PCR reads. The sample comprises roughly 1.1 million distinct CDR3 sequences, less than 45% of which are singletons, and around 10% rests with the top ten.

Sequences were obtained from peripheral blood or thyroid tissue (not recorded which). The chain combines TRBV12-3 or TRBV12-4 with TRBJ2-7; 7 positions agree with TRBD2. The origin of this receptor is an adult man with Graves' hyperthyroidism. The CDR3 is CASSQNSGEQYF. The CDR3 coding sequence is TGTGCCAGCAGTCAGAATAGCGGGGAGCAGTACTTC.